This T cell receptor beta chain was identified during a study of T cells in Graves' hyperthyroidism and ophthalmopathy. Germline CDR1 is SQVTM and CDR2 is ANQGSEA. The CDR3 sequence is 12 residues long. Trimming left V 3 bases short and J 5 bases short, with 10 bases between. Amplification targeted TCR beta CDR3 regions from RNA transcripts. The TCR CDR3 first-round RT-PCR relied on the HTBI primer set. MiXCR was run by TCRdb on the multiplex PCR reads, yielding one entry per CDR3 protein. The sample carries 200,000 to 250,000 distinct CDR3 sequences, about 15% recorded once. The sequence was collected from a man aged 50-59 years with Graves' hyperthyroidism. The chain links TRBV29-1 to TRBJ2-5; tentative D call: TRBD1 (5 bases). Sequences were obtained from blood. CDR3 DNA: TGCAGCGTTGACAGGGATGGGGAGACCCAGTACTTC. Protein: CSVDRDGETQYF.